The clone carrying this T cell receptor (beta chain) occurred a few times. Its target is unknown. This record belongs to a study of response to subunit inactivated influenza vaccine. Study-wide results and limits: The study's authors posited that every seasonal influenza vaccination enlists few new T cells.

Each CDR3 protein gets one entry after TCRdb re-called the RT-PCR reads with MiXCR. Found here are fewer than 600,000 distinct CDR3 sequences, more than 7% of them singletons; the top ten hold around 12%. Germline V gives CDR1 SGHTA, CDR2 FQGNSA. Unmatched junction bases numbered 5, after V lost 1 base and J lost 7 bases. CDR3 length: 15 residues. Sample: PBMCs from blood, taken approximately 25 months after vaccination. V and J are TRBV7-2 and TRBJ2-2; 8 bases fit TRBD1. This sequence was found in a man aged 45 to 75 who received an inactivated influenza vaccine. The CDR3 nucleotides read TGTGCCAGCAGCTTAGTCCAGGGGGCCGGCGGGGAGCTGTTTTTT. Encoded protein: CASSLVQGAGGELFF.